The TCR beta chain under discussion was sequenced for a study of cytomegalovirus exposure and HLA in healthy donors. Findings of the study overall: Among the CMV-associated chains, three were confirmed in vitro as specific for CMV antigens.

V lost 0 bases and J 6 bases, leaving 12 bases between the germline ends. This CDR3 is 14 amino acids long. CDR1 SGHNT and CDR2 YYREEE come from the germline V gene (reference sequence). With regard to this clone: Its antigen is undetermined.

Using immunoSEQ multiplex PCR, the repertoire was profiled, and TCRdb retains in-frame clones only, with some absent. The sample records about 160,000 clones, about 88% being singletons. The source of this sequence is a woman under 30 in good health and CMV-seronegative. This chain joins TRBV5-4 and TRBJ1-2, with a possible D match to TRBD1 (5 bases). Material: PBMCs. The chain's CDR3 is CASSLEERGNGYTF. The CDR3 DNA is TGTGCCAGCAGCTTGGAGGAAAGGGGAAATGGCTACACCTTC.